The entry below describes one TCR beta chain. Losses at the gene ends were 2 bases for V and 2 bases for J; bases not matched to a gene: 3. The CDR3 runs to 15 residues. The germline CDR1 and CDR2 sequences are SEHNR and FQNEAQ (reference sequence). The data stem from a study of blood T cell repertoires in COVID-19. Background on the study: Spain, Italy and the United States supplied samples that represented acute and convalescent COVID-19. PBMCs, B-cell-depleted T cells, or T cells were the source of the cDNA or gDNA that made up the material.

Here immunoSEQ multiplex PCR was the method, and the copy in TCRdb shows in-frame clones only, minus some. The sample shows some 78,000 clones, around 83% of them seen only once. Sequencing input: peripheral blood. This chain connects TRBV7-9 to TRBJ2-1; 7 nucleotides match TRBD2. The receptor comes from a man in his forties or fifties with acute or convalescent COVID-19. CDR3 protein: CASSLLLAPYNEQFF. CDR3 bases: TGTGCCAGCAGCTTATTACTAGCGCCCTACAATGAGCAGTTCTTC.